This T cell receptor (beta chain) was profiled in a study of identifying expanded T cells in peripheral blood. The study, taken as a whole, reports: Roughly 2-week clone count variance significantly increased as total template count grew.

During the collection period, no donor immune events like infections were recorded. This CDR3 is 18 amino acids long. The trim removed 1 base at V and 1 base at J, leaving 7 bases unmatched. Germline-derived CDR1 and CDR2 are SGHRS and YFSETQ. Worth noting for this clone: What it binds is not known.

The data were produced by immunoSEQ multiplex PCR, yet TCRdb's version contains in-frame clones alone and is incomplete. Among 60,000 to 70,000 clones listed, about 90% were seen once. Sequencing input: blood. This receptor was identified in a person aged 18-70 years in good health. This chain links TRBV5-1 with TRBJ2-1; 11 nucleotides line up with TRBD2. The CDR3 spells CASSLRASGGSSYNEQFF. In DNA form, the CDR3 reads TGCGCCAGCAGCTTGCGGGCTAGCGGGGGGTCTTCCTACAATGAGCAGTTCTTC.